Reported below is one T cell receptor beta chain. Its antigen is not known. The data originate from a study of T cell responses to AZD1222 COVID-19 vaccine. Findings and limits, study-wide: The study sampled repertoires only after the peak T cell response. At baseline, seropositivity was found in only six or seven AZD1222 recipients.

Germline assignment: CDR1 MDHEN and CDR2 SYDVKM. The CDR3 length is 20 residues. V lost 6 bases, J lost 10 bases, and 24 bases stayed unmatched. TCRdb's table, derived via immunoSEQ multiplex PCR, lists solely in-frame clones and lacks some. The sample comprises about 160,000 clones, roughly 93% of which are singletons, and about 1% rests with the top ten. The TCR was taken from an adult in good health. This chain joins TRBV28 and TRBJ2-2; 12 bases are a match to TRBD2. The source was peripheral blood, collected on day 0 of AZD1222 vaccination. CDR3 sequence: CASSYLRRTSGALLAAELFF. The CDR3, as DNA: TGTGCCAGCAGCTACCTACGGAGGACTAGCGGGGCCTTACTCGCCGCGGAGCTGTTTTTT.